Listed below are T cell receptor beta chains from one sample, sequenced in a study of blood T cell repertoires in COVID-19. The table came from immunoSEQ multiplex PCR; TCRdb's copy has only in-frame clones and leaves some out. Of approximately 300,000 clones listed, about nine tenths are singletons. Sequencing was carried out using peripheral blood. These receptors were collected from a man over 45 with active or convalescent COVID-19. The CDR3 runs from the conserved cysteine through the conserved F or W. A D gene is named only where the DNA matches it firmly. Clone sizes are given selectively: once, few, many, or a class where the clone is expanded.

D gene	clone size	J gene	V gene	CDR3 protein	CDR3 DNA
NA	NA	TRBJ1-2	TRBV28	CASSTRTAWAYGYTF	TGTGCCAGCAGCACACGGACAGCATGGGCCTATGGCTACACCTTC
TRBD2	NA	TRBJ2-1	TRBV5-1	CASSLATGRGSYNEQFF	TGCGCCAGCAGCTTGGCGACGGGGAGGGGCTCCTACAATGAGCAGTTCTTC
TRBD1	NA	TRBJ2-2	TRBV28	CASRAGTGVGRTGELFF	TGTGCCAGCAGGGCCGGGACAGGGGTAGGACGGACCGGGGAGCTGTTTTTT
NA	NA	TRBJ1-4	TRBV4-1	CASSQDGRRTNEKLFF	TGCGCCAGCAGCCAAGATGGGAGGCGGACTAATGAAAAACTGTTTTTT
TRBD2	NA	TRBJ2-3	TRBV19	CATRSLAASDTQYF	TGTGCCACCCGTAGCCTAGCGGCGTCTGATACGCAGTATTTT
TRBD2	NA	TRBJ2-7	TRBV10-1	CASSEGLAGPYEQYF	TGCGCCAGCAGTGAAGGACTAGCGGGCCCTTACGAGCAGTACTTC
TRBD1	NA	TRBJ2-3	TRBV18	CASSRDLQGFNADTQYF	TGTGCCAGCTCACGGGATTTACAGGGGTTTAACGCAGATACGCAGTATTTT
NA	NA	TRBJ2-3	TRBV27	CASSLWGGGTDTQYF	TGTGCCAGCAGTTTATGGGGCGGCGGCACAGATACGCAGTATTTT
TRBD2	NA	TRBJ2-2	TRBV5-1	CATKRPGLGNTGELFF	TGCGCCACCAAACGACCGGGACTAGGTAACACCGGGGAGCTGTTTTTT
NA	once	TRBJ1-2	TRBV7-9	CASSLPAAIVYGYTF	TGTGCCAGCAGCTTACCCGCGGCGATCGTCTATGGCTACACCTTC
NA	NA	TRBJ2-7	TRBV18	CASSRSPASVNEQYF	TGTGCCAGCTCACGCTCCCCCGCTAGTGTGAACGAGCAGTACTTC
TRBD2	once	TRBJ2-5	TRBV5-1	CASSRGLAGAYETQYF	TGCGCCAGCAGCCGAGGACTAGCGGGAGCGTATGAGACCCAGTACTTC
NA	NA	TRBJ1-4	TRBV6-2/TRBV6-3	CASSYSGASRVRVNEKLFF	TGTGCCAGCAGTTACTCGGGGGCCTCCAGGGTAAGGGTTAATGAAAAACTGTTTTTT
TRBD1	NA	TRBJ2-7	TRBV7-2	CASGGQGASRYEQYF	TGTGCCAGCGGGGGACAGGGTGCTTCCCGCTACGAGCAGTACTTC
NA	NA	TRBJ2-3	TRBV5-4	CASSFDGSPDTQYF	TGTGCCAGCAGCTTCGACGGGAGCCCAGATACGCAGTATTTT
TRBD1	NA	TRBJ2-3	TRBV28	CASRIFWTGGRDTQYF	TGTGCCAGCAGGATTTTCTGGACAGGGGGGCGAGATACGCAGTATTTT
NA	NA	TRBJ2-7	TRBV7-9	CASRSTGTYEQYF	TGTGCCAGCAGGAGTACAGGGACCTACGAGCAGTACTTC
NA	once	TRBJ1-3	TRBV19	CASSYRGNTIYF	TGTGCCAGTAGTTATCGGGGAAACACCATATATTTT
TRBD1	NA	TRBJ2-5	TRBV18	CASTDLTGKETQYF	TGTGCCAGCACGGACTTGACAGGGAAAGAGACCCAGTACTTC
NA	NA	TRBJ1-6	TRBV30	CAWSYSQGNSPLHF	TGTGCCTGGAGTTATTCGCAGGGAAATTCACCCCTCCACTTT
TRBD1	NA	TRBJ1-1	TRBV7-9	CASSQSGGTEAFF	TGTGCCAGCAGCCAATCAGGGGGGACTGAAGCTTTCTTT
NA	NA	TRBJ1-2	TRBV5-1	CASSLGGDYGYTF	TGCGCCAGCAGCTTGGGGGGAGACTATGGCTACACCTTC
NA	NA	TRBJ2-7	TRBV28	CASRSGTLNEQYF	TGTGCCAGCAGATCCGGGACACTAAACGAGCAGTACTTC
NA	few	TRBJ1-2	TRBV28	CASTGPGLGVRYTF	TGTGCCAGCACTGGTCCGGGACTCGGGGTTCGCTACACCTTC
TRBD2	NA	TRBJ2-7	TRBV10-2	CASSVASGRTFDEQYF	TGCGCCAGCAGTGTGGCTAGCGGGAGGACTTTCGACGAGCAGTACTTC
TRBD2	NA	TRBJ2-3	TRBV6-1	CASSVFRTSGSTDTQYF	TGTGCCAGCAGTGTCTTTAGGACTAGCGGGAGCACAGATACGCAGTATTTT
TRBD1	NA	TRBJ2-7	TRBV5-1	CASSRDSSSYEQYF	TGCGCCAGCAGCCGGGACAGCAGCTCCTACGAGCAGTACTTC
TRBD2	NA	TRBJ2-1	TRBV7-2	CASSSIAGSSYNEQFF	TGTGCCAGCAGCTCAATAGCGGGGAGCTCCTACAATGAGCAGTTCTTC